Sequencing of this TCR beta chain was carried out in a study of cytomegalovirus exposure and HLA in healthy donors. The PCR had 60 Vbeta and 13 Jbeta primers. Libraries were prepared by immunoSEQ multiplex PCR; TCRdb keeps only in-frame clonotypes and omits some of them. The sample holds over 150,000 clones, 68% seen once. With V trimmed by 3 bases and J by 7 bases, 4 bases remained unmatched. Per the germline V gene, CDR1 is LGHNA and CDR2 is YSLEER. CDR3 length: 15 amino acids. Sequencing was done on a sample of PBMCs. The chain employs TRBV4-3 and TRBJ2-2; TRBD2 aligns across 11 bases. The receptor was derived from a man over 45 in good health and CMV-seronegative. CDR3: CASSQPGTSGGELFF. CDR3 nucleotide sequence: TGCGCCAGCAGCCAGCCCGGGACTAGCGGCGGGGAGCTGTTTTTT.